The 26 T cell receptor beta chains presented below share a single source sample, sequenced in a study of blood T cell repertoires in COVID-19. Method: immunoSEQ multiplex PCR; TCRdb's copy keeps in-frame clones and lacks some. This sample has around 68,000 clones, with approximately 79% found just once. The sample was peripheral blood. All receptors derive from a woman in her forties or fifties with acute or convalescent COVID-19.

The chain recombines TRBV19 with TRBJ2-7; D is perhaps TRBD1 (6 bases). The CDR3 contains 14 residues. Germline V gene sequence: CDR1 LNHDA, CDR2 SQIVND (reference sequence). V dropped 3 bases and J dropped 2 bases, with 11 bases sitting between them. The CDR3 DNA reads TGTGCCAGTAGTATCCGGGACACCGCCTACGAGCAGTACTTC. Protein product: CASSIRDTAYEQYF.

V usage is TRBV6-5 and J usage is TRBJ2-3, with 7 bases fitting TRBD2. Losses at the gene ends were 11 bases for V and 1 base for J; bases not matched to a gene: 12. From germline, CDR1 is MNHEY and CDR2 SVGAGI. The CDR3 length is 15 residues. CDR3 in amino acids: CAVPLGGKGTDTQYF. The CDR3 DNA sequence: TGTGCCGTTCCTTTGGGGGGGAAGGGCACAGATACGCAGTATTTT.

The rearrangement uses TRBV2 and TRBJ1-1, with a tentative D call TRBD1 (6 bases). In germline, CDR1 is SNHLY, CDR2 FYNNEI. Trimming removed 6 bases from V and 2 bases from J, with 13 bases in between. This CDR3 has 14 amino acids. The CDR3 sequence: CASSGGGENTEAFF. The CDR3, as DNA: TGTGCCAGCAGCGGAGGGGGGGAAAACACTGAAGCTTTCTTT.

The chain couples TRBV19 to TRBJ2-1; TRBD2 agrees at 8 bases. The CDR3 sequence is 14 residues long. Germline CDR1 reads LNHDA; CDR2 reads SQIVND (reference sequence). V lost 6 bases to trimming and J lost 8 bases; unmatched junction nucleotides: 9. Written as DNA, the CDR3 is TGTGCCAGTAGCATGGACGGGAGGGCCTATGAGCAGTTCTTC. Protein: CASSMDGRAYEQFF.

In its sample, this clone was seen a few times. This same CDR3 is encoded by further DNA sequences in the sample. CDR3 in amino acids: CASSEFNTGDEKLFF. The CDR3 DNA is TGTGCCAGCAGTGAGTTCAACACAGGGGATGAAAAACTGTTTTTT. The J gene is TRBJ1-4, the V gene TRBV2, with 7 nucleotides matching TRBD1. Germline assignment: CDR1 SNHLY and CDR2 FYNNEI. V lost 3 bases and J lost 6; bases outside the gene matches: 7. The CDR3 is made up of 15 amino acids.

The V call is TRBV7-9, the J call TRBJ2-3; D is ambiguous. The germline V gene has CDR1 SEHNR and CDR2 FQNEAQ (reference sequence). The CDR3 has 12 residues. V was trimmed by 4 bases and J by 6 bases, leaving 8 bases between them. As DNA, the CDR3 is TGTGCCAGCAGCTCTTCGGTTGATACGCAGTATTTT. This translates into CASSSSVDTQYF.

The J gene is TRBJ2-1, the V gene TRBV24-1; TRBD1 agrees at 9 bases. The CDR3 is 16 amino acids. CDR1 is KGHDR, CDR2 SFDVKD, per germline. Trimming at V came to 5 bases and at J to 6 bases, leaving 10 bases not matched to a gene. The CDR3 is CATSGGRDREGNEQFF. The CDR3 DNA sequence: TGTGCCACCAGTGGGGGTCGGGACAGGGAGGGCAATGAGCAGTTCTTC.

This sequence joins TRBV28 and TRBJ2-3, with no clear D. The germline V and J ends were trimmed by 5 bases and 5 bases, with 8 bases remaining between them. The CDR3 runs to 12 residues. Germline V gives CDR1 MDHEN, CDR2 SYDVKM. In DNA form, the CDR3 reads TGTGCCAGCAGTGAATCCGGAGATACGCAGTATTTT. This sequence encodes CASSESGDTQYF. The full variable domain, rest sourced from reference TRBV28 and TRBJ2-3, is DVKVTQSSRYLVKRTGEKVFLECVQDMDHENMFWYRQDPGLGLRLIYFSYDVKMKEKGDIPEGYSVSREKKERFSLILESASTNQTSMYLCASSESGDTQYFGPGTRLTVL.

The chain has TRBV11-2 and TRBJ1-1; D is unresolved. Germline V lookup: CDR1 SGHAT, CDR2 FQNNGV. This CDR3 has 12 residues. Trimming cost V 5 bases and J 1 base, with 5 bases left between them. The CDR3 loop is CASSAQNTEAFF. The DNA of the CDR3 is TGTGCCAGCAGCGCACAGAACACTGAAGCTTTCTTT.

The chain combines TRBV9 with TRBJ2-7, with D hard to call. CDR1 SGDLS and CDR2 YYNGEE come from the germline V gene. V shed 0 bases and J shed 1 base, with 11 bases lying between them. This CDR3 has 15 residues. CDR3 region: CASSVESGGSYEQYF. DNA for the CDR3: TGTGCCAGCAGCGTAGAGTCTGGCGGATCCTACGAGCAGTACTTC.

V is TRBV7-2 and J is TRBJ1-1; D may be TRBD1 (6 bases). This CDR3 region has 15 residues. The V end was cut by 5 bases, the J end by 0 bases, with 13 bases between. The germline gives CDR1 SGHTA, CDR2 FQGNSA. The CDR3 spells CASSPRTEMNTEAFF. CDR3 sequence (DNA): TGTGCCAGCAGCCCTCGGACAGAGATGAACACTGAAGCTTTCTTT.

The chain is built from TRBV18 and TRBJ2-7, with 13 bases lining up with TRBD2. Germline-derived CDR1 and CDR2 are KGHSH and LQKENI. V lost 5 bases, J lost 6 bases, and 7 bases stayed unmatched. The CDR3 spans 15 residues. The CDR3 bases are TGTGCCAGCTCAACGGGACTAGCGGGGCTAACCGAGCAGTACTTC. It encodes CASSTGLAGLTEQYF.

V is TRBV7-2 and J is TRBJ1-3, with 7 bases lining up with TRBD1. The CDR3 has 18 amino acids. Germline assignment: CDR1 SGHTA and CDR2 FQGNSA. The V and J ends lost 1 base and 1 base, in that order; junction bases with no gene match: 10. CDR3 amino acids: CASSLERTGHLSGNTIYF. The CDR3 bases are TGTGCCAGCAGCTTAGAGAGGACAGGACATCTTTCTGGAAACACCATATATTTT.

J is TRBJ2-5 and V is TRBV6-2 or TRBV6-3, with TRBD1 matching over 9 bases. Per germline, CDR1 MNHEY and CDR2 SVGEGT. This CDR3 contains 16 residues. V lost 5 bases, J lost 1 base, and 8 bases stayed unmatched. CDR3 coding DNA: TGTGCCAGCAGTACGCGGGACAGGGTCTTCCAAGAGACCCAGTACTTC. Protein: CASSTRDRVFQETQYF.

This chain uses TRBV7-6 with TRBJ1-2; D remains ambiguous. V lost 1 base and J lost 7, with 19 bases in between. CDR1 is SGHVS, CDR2 FNYEAQ, per germline. The CDR3 spans 16 residues. CDR3 sequence: CASSLGGKEEHGGYTF. The CDR3 DNA sequence: TGTGCCAGCAGCTTAGGAGGGAAAGAAGAGCACGGTGGCTACACCTTC.

The rearrangement uses TRBV28 and TRBJ1-2; D not resolved. CDR1 and CDR2 from the germline V gene are MDHEN and SYDVKM. Trimming removed 4 bases from V and 4 bases from J, with 13 bases in between. This CDR3 has 14 residues. CDR3 coding DNA: TGTGCCAGCAGTTGGCAGGTTTCGGTCTATGGCTACACCTTC. Translating gives CASSWQVSVYGYTF.

This clone has a handful of counts. V usage is TRBV19 and J usage is TRBJ2-1, with TRBD2 matching 10 bases. This CDR3 comprises 15 residues. Trimming cost V 3 bases and J 6 bases; bases outside gene matches: 5. Germline V gene sequence: CDR1 LNHDA, CDR2 SQIVND (reference sequence). CDR3 region: CASSIRLAGGNEQFF. In nucleotides, the CDR3 is TGTGCCAGTAGTATCCGACTAGCGGGTGGCAATGAGCAGTTCTTC. Complete variable domain (other parts from reference TRBV19 and TRBJ2-1): DGGITQSPKYLFRKEGQNVTLSCEQNLNHDAMYWYRQDPGQGLRLIYYSQIVNDFQKGDIAEGYSVSREKKESFPLTVTSAQKNPTAFYLCASSIRLAGGNEQFFGPGTRLTVL.

CDR3: CASSSLYEQYF. CDR3 in DNA: TGTGCCAGCAGTTCCCTATACGAGCAGTACTTC. V gene TRBV6-2 or TRBV6-3 combines with J gene TRBJ2-7; D is undetermined. The CDR3 consists of 11 residues. V was trimmed by 4 bases and J by 4 bases, leaving 5 bases between them. Germline CDR1 reads MNHEY; CDR2 reads SVGEGT.

The chain employs TRBV27 and TRBJ2-7; the D gene is possibly TRBD1 (6 bases). Germline assignment: CDR1 MNHEY and CDR2 SMNVEV (reference sequence). V was pared by 5 bases and J by 6 bases, with 20 bases between. This CDR3 contains 15 residues. The chain's CDR3 is CASSPSTLPGAEQYF. Here the CDR3 DNA reads TGTGCCAGCAGTCCCTCGACCCTTCCAGGGGCCGAGCAGTACTTC.

The chain employs TRBV14 and TRBJ1-2; 9 nucleotides line up with TRBD1. Per the germline V gene, CDR1 is SGHDN and CDR2 is FVKESK. V gave up 8 bases and J gave up 8 bases; unmatched junction bases: 15. CDR3 length: 15 amino acids. The CDR3 DNA reads TGTGCCAGCGGAAAACAGGGGGCGGCTACAGGCGGCTACACCTTC. As protein: CASGKQGAATGGYTF.

DNA of the CDR3: TGCGCCAGCAGCTTGGGAGGAAGTAATGAAAAACTGTTTTTT. As protein: CASSLGGSNEKLFF. This sequence joins TRBV5-1 and TRBJ1-4; D gene uncertain. The CDR3 is made up of 14 amino acids. Trimming removed 0 bases from V and 4 bases from J, with 7 bases in between. Germline V gives CDR1 SGHRS, CDR2 YFSETQ.

V is TRBV7-2 and J is TRBJ2-7; 7 nucleotides agree with TRBD1. The germline V gene has CDR1 SGHTA and CDR2 FQGNSA. Trimming took 5 bases from V and 7 from J; bases not matched to a gene: 14. The CDR3 has 15 amino acids. The DNA for the CDR3 is TGTGCCAGCAGCAAAGGGCCGGTATCAGGGGGTGAGCAGTACTTC. Amino acids: CASSKGPVSGGEQYF.

This clone was counted a single time. V usage is TRBV7-3 and J usage is TRBJ2-1; D might be TRBD1 (6 bases). The germline gives CDR1 SGHTA, CDR2 FQGTGA. Trimming stripped 0 bases from V and 5 bases from J, with 11 bases between. The CDR3 contains 15 residues. CDR3 nucleotides: TGTGCCAGCAGCTTAACTCGGGACAAGGACAATGAGCAGTTCTTC. This sequence encodes CASSLTRDKDNEQFF.

The chain is built from TRBV7-2 and TRBJ2-5, with D perhaps TRBD1 (5 bases). The CDR3 contains 16 residues. Trimming pared 1 base from V and 3 bases from J, leaving 15 bases between. Germline CDR1 and CDR2: SGHTA and FQGNSA. The CDR3 nucleotides read TGTGCCAGCAGCTTAGAGGGTTCGACAGTAAAAGAGACCCAGTACTTC. It specifies CASSLEGSTVKETQYF.

The V call is TRBV19, the J call TRBJ2-2, with 7 bases lining up with TRBD2. Germline V gene data show CDR1 as LNHDA and CDR2 as SQIVND (reference sequence). The CDR3 length is 17 residues. With 8 bases clipped from V and 5 bases from J, the junction kept 17 bases outside the gene matches. CDR3: CASPLGGIAGETGELFF. DNA of the CDR3: TGTGCCAGTCCCCTGGGGGGGATTGCGGGAGAGACCGGGGAGCTGTTTTTT. Full variable domain (outside the CDR3, taken from reference TRBV19 and TRBJ2-2): DGGITQSPKYLFRKEGQNVTLSCEQNLNHDAMYWYRQDPGQGLRLIYYSQIVNDFQKGDIAEGYSVSREKKESFPLTVTSAQKNPTAFYLCASPLGGIAGETGELFFGEGSRLTVL.

Regarding this clone: Other DNA sequences in this sample translate to the same CDR3. The chain links TRBV7-8 to TRBJ2-1; 7 positions agree with TRBD1. V was clipped by 1 base and J by 0 bases; unmatched bases: 3. This CDR3 contains 16 residues. Germline V gene lookup returns CDR1 SGHVS and CDR2 FQNEAQ. The CDR3 coding sequence is TGTGCCAGCAGCTTAGGGGGACAGAGCTCCTACAATGAGCAGTTCTTC. It is translated as CASSLGGQSSYNEQFF.